This T cell receptor beta chain derives from a study of glioma-infiltrating T cells. The overall study: Roughly 990,000 peripheral T cells were targeted at roughly 4.5- to 10-fold coverage.

As to this clonotype: The target antigen is unknown. A much more abundant neighbour one base away suggests this may be a read error.

TCR alpha and beta CDR3 regions were amplified from RNA using iRepertoire nested multiplex PCR. Each CDR3 protein is one row after TCRdb ran MiXCR on the multiplex PCR reads. The table records 300,000 to 450,000 distinct CDR3 sequences, 41% of them present only once. Broader study findings: Non-neoplastic patients had below-expected tissue-blood divergence, while all gliomas exceeded expectation. Signature shared blood CDR3 motifs were enriched in low-divergence and depleted in high-divergence patients. Very few CDR3 sequences were shared between tissue and blood.

The CDR3 covers 14 residues. Trimming cost V 5 bases and J 5 bases, with 13 bases left between them. From germline, CDR1 is MDHEN and CDR2 SYDVKM. The chain links TRBV28 to TRBJ1-5, with a weak D call TRBD1 (5 bases). The receptor was derived from a human donor with low-grade glioma or glioblastoma, undergoing nonglioma brain surgery, or in good health (not recorded which). Sequenced sample: glioma tissue, nonneoplastic brain tissue, or PBMCs (not recorded which). CDR3 coding DNA: TGTGCCAGCAGTGTGGACAACCTCGATCAGCCCCAGCATTTT. Translating it yields CASSVDNLDQPQHF.